These 23 T cell receptor beta chains came from one sample sequenced in a study of PD-1 blockade in mismatch repair-deficient tumors. TCRdb's copy holds only in-frame clones and misses some; the assay was immunoSEQ multiplex PCR. Of some 100,000 clones listed, about 79% were seen once; the top ten hold about 6.3%. The specimen was peripheral blood, collected 36 weeks after starting pembrolizumab. The origin of the receptors is an adult with mismatch repair-deficient cancer.

This clone turned up a few times. V is TRBV5-1 and J is TRBJ2-1; D call uncertain. CDR3 size: 16 residues. The germline V and J ends were trimmed by 0 bases and 2 bases, with 12 bases remaining between them. Germline-derived CDR1 and CDR2 are SGHRS and YFSETQ. CDR3 loop: CASSLELGSTYNEQFF. Here the CDR3 DNA reads TGCGCCAGCAGCTTGGAACTGGGGTCCACCTACAATGAGCAGTTCTTC.

The J gene is TRBJ1-2, the V gene TRBV5-4; 8 bases agree with TRBD1. V lost 3 bases and J lost 4; bases outside the gene matches: 5. This CDR3 contains 14 residues. Germline V gives CDR1 SGHNT, CDR2 YYREEE (reference sequence). The CDR3: CASSSDRGIYGYTF. CDR3 DNA: TGTGCCAGCAGCTCAGACAGGGGAATCTATGGCTACACCTTC.

This clone was found a few times. This sequence joins TRBV6-1 and TRBJ1-1; no clear D gene. In germline, CDR1 is MNHNS, CDR2 SASEGT. This CDR3 spans 13 amino acids. Trimming removed 7 bases at V and 1 base at J, with 10 bases between. CDR3 sequence reads: CASTVGGNTEAFF. The CDR3 DNA sequence: TGTGCCAGCACCGTCGGAGGGAACACTGAAGCTTTCTTT.

The V gene is TRBV9, the J gene TRBJ2-3, with 10 bases aligning to TRBD2. V shed 0 bases and J 8 bases; nucleotides not matched to a gene: 6. Germline-derived CDR1 and CDR2 are SGDLS and YYNGEE. CDR3 size: 15 residues. This CDR3 is CASSVGQREGGTQYF. As DNA, the CDR3 is TGTGCCAGCAGCGTAGGCCAGCGGGAGGGGGGTACGCAGTATTTT.

V is TRBV27 and J is TRBJ1-1; the D gene is possibly TRBD1 (5 bases). The CDR3 has 14 amino acids. Looked up from germline, CDR1 is MNHEY and CDR2 is SMNVEV (reference sequence). V lost 3 bases and J 2 bases, leaving 10 bases between the germline ends. Here the CDR3 reads CASSFGTTNTEAFF. In DNA, the CDR3 is TGTGCCAGCAGTTTTGGGACTACTAACACTGAAGCTTTCTTT.

This clone was found a few times. This rearrangement joins TRBV7-6 to TRBJ2-5; the D is unclear. Germline loops: CDR1 SGHVS, CDR2 FNYEAQ. The germline V and J ends were trimmed by 3 bases and 4 bases, with 15 bases remaining between them. This CDR3 is 15 amino acids long. The CDR3: CASSFDEVYRETQYF. The CDR3 DNA is TGTGCCAGCAGCTTTGACGAGGTTTACCGAGAGACCCAGTACTTC.

The CDR3 here is CASDRTGSAYAGNTIYF. CDR3 bases: TGTGCCAGCGACCGGACAGGGTCTGCTTACGCTGGAAACACCATATATTTT. J is TRBJ1-3 and V is TRBV19, with TRBD1 matching over 8 bases. The V and J ends lost 9 bases and 2 bases, in that order; junction bases with no gene match: 15. Per the germline V gene, CDR1 is LNHDA and CDR2 is SQIVND (reference sequence). This CDR3 spans 17 amino acids.

This chain joins TRBV6-5 and TRBJ2-2, with no clear D. This CDR3 spans 13 amino acids. Germline lookup yields CDR1 MNHEY and CDR2 SVGAGI. V gave up 4 bases and J gave up 5 bases, with 8 bases separating them. The CDR3 region has the DNA TGTGCCAGCAGTTCAGAGTGGACCGGGGAGCTGTTTTTT. This translates into CASSSEWTGELFF.

For the CDR3, the DNA is TGTGCCAGCAGTGCCTCCGGGACTAGCCTTTACAATGAGCAGTTCTTC. It codes for CASSASGTSLYNEQFF. The J gene is TRBJ2-1, the V gene TRBV27; 9 bases map to TRBD2. Germline V gives CDR1 MNHEY, CDR2 SMNVEV (reference sequence). V gave up 5 bases and J gave up 4 bases; unmatched junction bases: 9. This CDR3 region has 16 residues.

V gene TRBV30 combines with J gene TRBJ1-5; TRBD1 matches at 8 bases. With V trimmed by 1 base and J by 5 bases, 4 bases remained unmatched. CDR3 length: 14 residues. The germline CDR1 and CDR2 sequences are GTSNPN and SVGIG (reference sequence). CDR3: CAWSGQGADQPQHF. The CDR3 nucleotides read TGTGCCTGGAGTGGCCAGGGGGCGGATCAGCCCCAGCATTTT.

This clone came up a few times. V usage is TRBV7-9 and J usage is TRBJ1-2; D perhaps matches TRBD1 (5 bases). CDR1 is SEHNR, CDR2 FQNEAQ, per germline (reference sequence). The germline V and J ends were trimmed by 2 bases and 4 bases, with 14 bases remaining between them. The CDR3 is made up of 15 amino acids. CDR3 amino acids: CASSLNRQGGYGYTF. The CDR3 region has the DNA TGTGCCAGCAGCTTAAATCGGCAGGGTGGCTATGGCTACACCTTC. Variable domain in full (rest from reference TRBV7-9 and TRBJ1-2): DTGVSQNPRHKITKRGQNVTFRCDPISEHNRLYWYRQTLGQGPEFLTYFQNEAQLEKSRLLSDRFSAERPKGSFSTLEIQRTEQGDSAMYLCASSLNRQGGYGYTFGSGTRLTVV.

The chain couples TRBV7-2 to TRBJ2-2, with D perhaps assigned TRBD1 or TRBD2 (5 bases each). This CDR3 has 16 residues. Germline CDR1 reads SGHTA; CDR2 reads FQGNSA. The V gene lost 2 bases and the J gene lost 0 bases, with 10 bases spanning the gap. CDR3 in amino acids: CASSLLGTANTGELFF. Written as DNA, the CDR3 is TGTGCCAGCAGCTTACTCGGGACGGCGAACACCGGGGAGCTGTTTTTT.

The chain combines TRBV4-3 with TRBJ1-2; the match to TRBD1 covers 8 bases. The CDR3 has 18 amino acids. CDR1 is LGHNA, CDR2 YSLEER, per germline. J lost 4 bases, V lost 1 base, and 14 bases had no gene match. The CDR3 DNA reads as TGCGCCAGCAGCCAAGGAGGGACAGGCGTACCTGCCTTCTATGGCTACACCTTC. Its protein product is CASSQGGTGVPAFYGYTF.

This rearrangement joins TRBV6-5 to TRBJ1-5; 7 bases agree with TRBD1. Germline trimming cut 6 bases from V and 5 bases from J; bases unmatched to any gene: 4. The CDR3 sequence is 13 residues long. From germline, CDR1 is MNHEY and CDR2 SVGAGI. The CDR3 loop is CASSRDRDQPQHF. In DNA, the CDR3 is TGTGCCAGCAGCCGAGACAGGGATCAGCCCCAGCATTTT.

Details on this clone: Sequence at one end of the junction differs from germline and may be a read error. The rearrangement links TRBV27 to TRBJ2-2; D is perhaps TRBD2 (6 bases). This CDR3 spans 16 amino acids. Germline V gene data show CDR1 as MNHEY and CDR2 as SMNVEV (reference sequence). CDR3 coding DNA: TGTGCCAGCAGTTTATTGACGGGAGATGAACACCGGGGAGCTGTTTTT. Translation: CASSLLTGDEHRGAVF.

V gene TRBV19 combines with J gene TRBJ2-7, with no clear D. The CDR3 runs to 15 residues. CDR1 is LNHDA, CDR2 SQIVND, per germline (reference sequence). V shed 5 bases and J shed 7 bases, with 21 bases lying between them. The chain's CDR3 is CASSPTTKQMGEQYF. The CDR3 DNA follows: TGTGCCAGTAGTCCCACCACAAAGCAAATGGGAGAGCAGTACTTC.

CDR3 residues: CASSLMNTEAFF. The CDR3 DNA reads TGTGCCAGCAGTTTAATGAACACTGAAGCTTTCTTT. This chain connects TRBV28 to TRBJ1-1; D is uncertain. V lost 2 bases and J 0 bases, leaving 1 base between the germline ends. CDR3 length: 12 amino acids. Germline CDR1 and CDR2: MDHEN and SYDVKM.

V is TRBV6-5 and J is TRBJ1-2, with TRBD1 matching 9 bases. The CDR3 totals 15 residues. Germline V gene sequence: CDR1 MNHEY, CDR2 SVGAGI. Germline trimming cut 0 bases from V and 6 bases from J; bases unmatched to any gene: 5. In DNA form, the CDR3 reads TGTGCCAGCAGTTACTCGGGACAGGGTCTTAATGGCTACACCTTC. It yields the protein CASSYSGQGLNGYTF.

The CDR3 nucleotides are TGTGCCAGCAGCTCACAGGGGTACGAGCAGTACTTC. Amino acid sequence: CASSSQGYEQYF. The V call is TRBV11-2, the J call TRBJ2-7; TRBD1 matches 7 bases. CDR1 is SGHAT, CDR2 FQNNGV, per germline. Trimming removed 4 bases from V and 4 bases from J; junction bases left unmatched: 1. The CDR3 has 12 residues.

This clone was seen a few times. The chain has TRBV10-3 and TRBJ1-5; TRBD1 is a possible D gene (5 bases). Germline CDR1 is ENHRY and CDR2 is SYGVKD. Trimming removed 3 bases from V and 5 bases from J, with 11 bases in between. CDR3 length: 14 amino acids. The CDR3 DNA reads TGTGCCATCAGTGAACTCGGGGGGGATCAGCCCCAGCATTTT. This gives the protein CAISELGGDQPQHF.

The chain links TRBV2 to TRBJ2-2, with a weak D call TRBD1 (6 bases). The germline V gene encodes CDR1 SNHLY and CDR2 FYNNEI. The CDR3 length is 15 residues. Trimming left V 4 bases short and J 0 bases short, with 9 bases between. The CDR3 is CASSGGTTNTGELFF. CDR3 sequence (DNA): TGTGCCAGCAGTGGTGGGACAACGAACACCGGGGAGCTGTTTTTT. The variable domain in full, completed from reference TRBV2 and TRBJ2-2, reads EPEVTQTPSHQVTQMGQEVILRCVPISNHLYFYWYRQILGQKVEFLVSFYNNEISEKSEIFDDQFSVERPDGSNFTLKIRSTKLEDSAMYFCASSGGTTNTGELFFGEGSRLTVL.

The chain links TRBV19 to TRBJ1-3; unclear D gene. Germline lookup yields CDR1 LNHDA and CDR2 SQIVND (reference sequence). V lost 2 bases and J 0 bases, leaving 8 bases between the germline ends. The CDR3 spans 15 residues. The CDR3 coding sequence is TGTGCCAGTAGTATATCTGTGGGCTCTGGAAACACCATATATTTT. It encodes CASSISVGSGNTIYF.

This clone was seen once. This chain links TRBV9 with TRBJ2-1; the match to TRBD2 covers 10 bases. This CDR3 is 16 amino acids long. V dropped 1 base and J dropped 4; count of bases not matched to a gene: 5. CDR1 and CDR2 (germline): SGDLS, YYNGEE. This CDR3 reads CASSVTPAGGYNEQFF. The CDR3 bases are TGTGCCAGCAGCGTAACCCCAGCGGGAGGGTACAATGAGCAGTTCTTC.